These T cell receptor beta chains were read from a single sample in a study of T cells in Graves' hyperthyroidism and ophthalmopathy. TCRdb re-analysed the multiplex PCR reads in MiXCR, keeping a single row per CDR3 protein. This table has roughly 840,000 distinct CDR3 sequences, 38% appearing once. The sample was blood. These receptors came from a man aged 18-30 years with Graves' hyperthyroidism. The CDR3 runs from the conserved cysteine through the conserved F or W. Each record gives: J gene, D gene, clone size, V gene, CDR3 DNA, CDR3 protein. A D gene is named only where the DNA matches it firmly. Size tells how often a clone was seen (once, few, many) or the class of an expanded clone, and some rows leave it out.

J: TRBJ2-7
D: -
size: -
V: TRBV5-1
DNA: TGCGCCAGCAGCCCGCCAGGCGGGCAGGAGCAGTACTTC
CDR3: CASSPPGGQEQYF

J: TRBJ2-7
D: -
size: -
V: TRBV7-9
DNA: TGTGCCAGCAGGGCCGGACACTACGAGCAGTACTTC
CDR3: CASRAGHYEQYF

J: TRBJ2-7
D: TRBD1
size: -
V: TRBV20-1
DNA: TGCAGTGCTAGCAGGGCCTGGGACAGGGACTACGAGCAGTACTTC
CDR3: CSASRAWDRDYEQYF

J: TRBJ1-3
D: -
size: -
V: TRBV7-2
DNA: TGTGCCAGCAGCCCCGGGGACTCTGGAAACACCATATATTTT
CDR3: CASSPGDSGNTIYF

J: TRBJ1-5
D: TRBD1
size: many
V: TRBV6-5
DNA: TGTGCCAGCAGTTACTCGGGGACAGGTGGGCAGCCCCAGCATTTT
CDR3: CASSYSGTGGQPQHF

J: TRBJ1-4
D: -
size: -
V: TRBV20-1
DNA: TGCAGTGCTAGGGGGGGAGGGACTAATGAAAAACTGTTTTTT
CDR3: CSARGGGTNEKLFF

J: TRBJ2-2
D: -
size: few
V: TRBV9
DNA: TGTGCCAGCAGGCGAGTTTCGAACACCGGGGAGCTGTTTTTT
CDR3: CASRRVSNTGELFF

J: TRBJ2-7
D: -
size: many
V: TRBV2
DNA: TGTGCCAGCAAGGAGGGTGGGACCTACGAGCAGTACTTC
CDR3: CASKEGGTYEQYF

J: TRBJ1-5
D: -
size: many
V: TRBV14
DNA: TGTGCCACCAATTGCGGCCAGCCCCAGCATTTT
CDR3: CATNCGQPQHF

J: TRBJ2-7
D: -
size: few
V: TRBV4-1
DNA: TGCGCCAGCAGCCAAGATCCATGGGGCCCTGAGGCCCAGTACTTC
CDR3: CASSQDPWGPEAQYF

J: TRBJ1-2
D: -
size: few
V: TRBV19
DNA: TGTGCCAGTAGTGCGAGGGCTGGAAGCTACACCTTC
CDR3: CASSARAGSYTF

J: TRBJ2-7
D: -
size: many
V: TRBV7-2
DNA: TGTGCCAGCAGCTTAAGGAACTCCTACGAGCAGTACTTC
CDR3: CASSLRNSYEQYF

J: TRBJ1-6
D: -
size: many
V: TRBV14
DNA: TGTGCCAGCAGCCAAACGGGCAGGGGTTCACCCCTCCACTTT
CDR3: CASSQTGRGSPLHF

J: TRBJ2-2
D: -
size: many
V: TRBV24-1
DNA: TGTGCCACCAGTGATAAATCCCGGGAGCTGTTTTTT
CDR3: CATSDKSRELFF

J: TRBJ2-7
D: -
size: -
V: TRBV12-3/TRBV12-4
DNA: TGTGCCAGCAGTTTCTCGGCTGGCTACGAGCAGTACTTC
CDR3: CASSFSAGYEQYF

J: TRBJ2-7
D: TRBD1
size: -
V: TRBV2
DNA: TGTGCCAGCGGTGAGCAGGGGGCCCACGAGCAGTACTTC
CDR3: CASGEQGAHEQYF

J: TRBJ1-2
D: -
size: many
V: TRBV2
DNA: TGTGCCAGCATGGGGGAAGAAACTAACTATGGCTACACCTTC
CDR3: CASMGEETNYGYTF

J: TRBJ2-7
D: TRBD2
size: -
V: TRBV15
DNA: TGTGCCACCAGCAGATCTAGCGGTAGCTCCTACGAGCAGTACTTC
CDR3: CATSRSSGSSYEQYF

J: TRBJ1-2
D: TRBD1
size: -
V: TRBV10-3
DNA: TGTGCCACCGGACACGGACAGGGGGACTATGGCTACACCTTC
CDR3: CATGHGQGDYGYTF

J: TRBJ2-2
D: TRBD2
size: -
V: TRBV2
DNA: TGCGCCAGCAGCCAAGATACTAGCGGGGGGACGAACACCGGGGAGCTGTTTTTT
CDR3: CASSQDTSGGTNTGELFF

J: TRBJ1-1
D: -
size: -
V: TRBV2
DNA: TGTGCTAGTGAAGGGGGGAACACTGAAGCTTTCTTT
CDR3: CASEGGNTEAFF

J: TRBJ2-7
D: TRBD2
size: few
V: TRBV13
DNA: TGTGCCAGCAGCTTATATAGCGGGGGGGGCGAGCAGTACTTC
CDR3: CASSLYSGGGEQYF

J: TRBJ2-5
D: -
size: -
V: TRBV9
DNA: TGTGCCAGCAGCGTCGCCCCAGGGGCCGGAGCGGAGACCCAGTACTTC
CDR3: CASSVAPGAGAETQYF

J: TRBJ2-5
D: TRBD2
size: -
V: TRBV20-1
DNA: TGCAGTGCTAGAGATTGGCGGGGGAGCCAAGAGACCCAGTACTTC
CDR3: CSARDWRGSQETQYF

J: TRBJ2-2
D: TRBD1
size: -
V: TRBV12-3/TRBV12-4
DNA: TGTGCCAGCAGTCCGACAGGGGCCCCGAACACCGGGGAGCTGTTTTTT
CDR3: CASSPTGAPNTGELFF

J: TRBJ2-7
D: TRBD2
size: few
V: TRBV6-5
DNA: TGTGCCAGCAGGGGACTAGCGGGAGAGTACGAGCAGTACTTC
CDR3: CASRGLAGEYEQYF

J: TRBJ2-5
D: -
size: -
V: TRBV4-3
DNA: TGCGCCAGCAGCCAAGGAGGACCCCCACAGGAGACCCAGTACTTC
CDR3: CASSQGGPPQETQYF

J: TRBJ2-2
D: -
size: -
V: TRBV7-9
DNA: TGTGCCAGCAGCTTACCTAAGACAGCCGGGGAGCTGTTTTTT
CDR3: CASSLPKTAGELFF

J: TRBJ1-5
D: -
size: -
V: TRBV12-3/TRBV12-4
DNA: TGTGCCAGCAGTTTAGGGCCTTCGAATGGGCCCCAGCATTTT
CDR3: CASSLGPSNGPQHF

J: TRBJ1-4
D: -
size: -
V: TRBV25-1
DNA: TGTGCCAGCAGTTTGTCGTCGGGGCGAAGGGGGATACTGTTTTTT
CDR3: CASSLSSGRRGILFF

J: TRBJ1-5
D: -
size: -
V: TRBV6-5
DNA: TGTGCCAGCAGTTCCGGGGCCCTCGGGGGCAATCAGCCCCAGCATTTT
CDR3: CASSSGALGGNQPQHF

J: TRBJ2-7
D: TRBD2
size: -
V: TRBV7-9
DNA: TGTGCCAGCAGCGGAAAGACTAGCGGGGGAGGCGAGCAGTACTTC
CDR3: CASSGKTSGGGEQYF

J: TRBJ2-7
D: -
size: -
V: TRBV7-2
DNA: TGCGCCAGCAGCGAAGGGGCTATGACAGGCCACGAGCAGTACTTC
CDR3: CASSEGAMTGHEQYF

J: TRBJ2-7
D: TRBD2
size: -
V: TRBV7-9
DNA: TGTGCCAGCGGCTTTCTAGGTGCTAGCGGTTACGAGCAGTACTTC
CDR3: CASGFLGASGYEQYF

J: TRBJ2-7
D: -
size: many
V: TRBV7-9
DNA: TGTGCCAGCAGCCCAGCAGGAGGGCCCTACGAGCAGTACTTC
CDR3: CASSPAGGPYEQYF

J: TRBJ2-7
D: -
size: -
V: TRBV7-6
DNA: TGTGCCAGCAGCCCGGCTAGCGAGGTCTTCTACGAGCAGTACTTC
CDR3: CASSPASEVFYEQYF

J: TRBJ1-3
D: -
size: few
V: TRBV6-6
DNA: TGTGCCAGCAGTTCGGTCCTCTCTGGAAACACCATATATTTT
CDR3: CASSSVLSGNTIYF

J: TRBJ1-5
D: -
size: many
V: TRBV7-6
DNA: TGTGCCAGCAGTTCAGAGCCAGGGATCAATGGCAATCAGCCCCAGCATTTT
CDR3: CASSSEPGINGNQPQHF

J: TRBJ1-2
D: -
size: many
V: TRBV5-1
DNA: TGCGCCAGCAGCTTGGAAGGACAGTCCCATGGCTACACCTTC
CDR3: CASSLEGQSHGYTF

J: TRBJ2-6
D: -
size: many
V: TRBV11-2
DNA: TGTGCCAGCAGCCCAACTGGACTTGGGGCCAACGTCCTGACTTTC
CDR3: CASSPTGLGANVLTF

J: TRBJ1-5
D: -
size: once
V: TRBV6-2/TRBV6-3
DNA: TGTGCCAGCAGTTACTCAGGGGGAAGGCGCAATCAGCCCCAGCATTTT
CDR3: CASSYSGGRRNQPQHF

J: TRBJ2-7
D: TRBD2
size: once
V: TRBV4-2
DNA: TGTGCCAGCAGCCAAGCCGGGGGGGCCTTTGAGCAGTACTTC
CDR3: CASSQAGGAFEQYF

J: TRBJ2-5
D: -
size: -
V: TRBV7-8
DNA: TGTGCCAGCAGCAGCTCAACTAATGAGGGGACCCAGTACTTC
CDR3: CASSSSTNEGTQYF

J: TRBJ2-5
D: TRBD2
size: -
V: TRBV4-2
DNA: TGTGCCAGCAGCCAGAAAGGACTAGCGGGAAAAGAGACCCAGTACTTC
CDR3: CASSQKGLAGKETQYF

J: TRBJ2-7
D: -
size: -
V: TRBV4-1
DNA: TGCGCCAGCAGCCACCCGGGACTCCTCTACTACGAGCAGTACTTC
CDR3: CASSHPGLLYYEQYF

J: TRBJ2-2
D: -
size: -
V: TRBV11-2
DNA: TGTGCCAGCAGCTTCTACGAGGGCACCGGGGAGCTGTTTTTT
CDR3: CASSFYEGTGELFF

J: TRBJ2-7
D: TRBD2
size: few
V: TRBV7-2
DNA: TGTGCCAGCAGCGATCTAGCGGATTTCACCTACGAGCAGTACTTC
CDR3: CASSDLADFTYEQYF

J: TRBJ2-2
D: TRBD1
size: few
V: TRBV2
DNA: TGTGCCAGCAGTGGGACAGGGGGAGGGGAGCTGTTTTTT
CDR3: CASSGTGGGELFF

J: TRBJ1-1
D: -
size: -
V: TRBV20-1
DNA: TGCAGTGCCGGGGACACCTGGGGATGGACTGAAGCTTTCTTT
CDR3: CSAGDTWGWTEAFF

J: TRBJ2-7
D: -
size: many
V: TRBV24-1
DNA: TGTGCCACCAGTGACTCGGGAGCCCTTTACGAGCAGTACTTC
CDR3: CATSDSGALYEQYF

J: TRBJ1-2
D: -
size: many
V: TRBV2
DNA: TGTGCCAGCAGTCCCGGGGGCCGTTATGGCTACACCTTC
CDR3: CASSPGGRYGYTF

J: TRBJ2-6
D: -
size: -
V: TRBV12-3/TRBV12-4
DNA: TGTGCCAGCAGCCATGTCGGCGCCAACGTCCTGACTTTC
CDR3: CASSHVGANVLTF

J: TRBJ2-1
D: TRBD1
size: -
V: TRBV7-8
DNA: TGTGCCAGCAGCTGGGACAGGGGGGGTATCGGGCAGTTCTTC
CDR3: CASSWDRGGIGQFF

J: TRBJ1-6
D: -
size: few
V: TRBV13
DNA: TGTGCCAGCAGCTTCAGGAATAGCAACTCCTATAATTCACCCCTCCACTTT
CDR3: CASSFRNSNSYNSPLHF

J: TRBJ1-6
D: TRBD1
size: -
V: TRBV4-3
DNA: TGCGCCAGCAGCCAAGCGGACAGGGAAAGTTCACCCCTCCACTTT
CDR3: CASSQADRESSPLHF

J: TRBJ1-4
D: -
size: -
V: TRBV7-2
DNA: TGTGCCAGCAGCTTAGCGCGGGGGAGTTCTAATGAAAAACTGTTTTTT
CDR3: CASSLARGSSNEKLFF

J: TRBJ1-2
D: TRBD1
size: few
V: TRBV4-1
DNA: TGCGCCAGCAGCCAATCCGACAGGGTTGCTGGCTACACCTTC
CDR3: CASSQSDRVAGYTF

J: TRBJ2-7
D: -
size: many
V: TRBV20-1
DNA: TGCAGTGCTAGGGGGGCAGGGAGCTCCGAGCAGTACTTC
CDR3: CSARGAGSSEQYF

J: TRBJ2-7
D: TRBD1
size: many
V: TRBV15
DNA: TGTGCCACCAGCAGCCCCGACCGGGACAGCTACGAGCAGTACTTC
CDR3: CATSSPDRDSYEQYF

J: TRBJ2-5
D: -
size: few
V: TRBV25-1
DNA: TGTGCCAGCCGCAGGGGGGTTGGGTTGGAGACCCAGTACTTC
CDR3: CASRRGVGLETQYF